One and the same sample provided the 2 T cell receptor beta chains below, sequenced in a study of T-cell reconstitution after alpha-beta-depleted transplantation in children. A TCRbeta library incorporating unique molecular identifiers was prepared. TCRdb re-called the PCR reads with MiXCR, one entry per CDR3 protein. The data contain about 870,000 distinct CDR3 sequences, roughly 16% of them singletons. The starting material was PBMCs, mostly from graft donor cells, obtained 360 days after TCRalphabeta/CD19-depleted stem cell transplant. These receptors were collected from a male patient between 10 and 17 years old who had a stem cell transplant for acute lymphoblastic leukemia, so the T cells may come from the graft donor.

The V and J genes are TRBV30 and TRBJ2-7; 8 bases line up with TRBD1. This CDR3 is 15 amino acids long. V dropped 0 bases and J dropped 2; count of bases not matched to a gene: 6. The germline CDR1 and CDR2 sequences are GTSNPN and SVGIG (reference sequence). The DNA for the CDR3 is TGTGCCTGGAGTGTACAAACAGGGGGGCCCTACGAGCAGTACTTC. This encodes CAWSVQTGGPYEQYF.

This clonotype was recorded many times. The chain links TRBV5-1 to TRBJ2-2; D perhaps matches TRBD2 (5 bases). V was cut by 3 bases and J by 6 bases, with 12 bases left in between. CDR1 SGHRS and CDR2 YFSETQ come from the germline V gene. There are 14 residues in the CDR3. The CDR3: CASSYGAEAGELFF. CDR3 bases: TGCGCCAGCAGCTATGGAGCGGAGGCCGGGGAGCTGTTTTTT.